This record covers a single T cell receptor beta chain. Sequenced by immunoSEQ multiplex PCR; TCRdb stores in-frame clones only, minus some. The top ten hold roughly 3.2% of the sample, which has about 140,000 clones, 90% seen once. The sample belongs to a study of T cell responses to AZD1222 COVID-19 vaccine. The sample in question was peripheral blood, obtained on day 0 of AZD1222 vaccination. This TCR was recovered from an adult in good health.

In nucleotides, the CDR3 is TGTGCCAGTAGTATAGGTCAGGGACTAGCTCCTCGGGATGAGCAGTTCTTC. Residues: CASSIGQGLAPRDEQFF. V is TRBV19 and J is TRBJ2-1, with 9 bases that match TRBD2. The CDR3 consists of 17 residues. V was pared by 1 base and J by 8 bases, with 12 bases of the junction left unmatched. Germline CDR1 is LNHDA and CDR2 is SQIVND (reference sequence).